This TCR beta chain was sequenced for a study of graft-versus-host responses after intestinal transplantation. Study details: Multivisceral, liver-intestinal, or isolated intestinal transplants were performed in recipients. Each patient got anti-thymocyte globulin induction, then tacrolimus and steroids for around three years.

The protocol was immunoSEQ multiplex PCR, while the TCRdb copy is restricted to in-frame clones and leaves out a portion. The data contain under 100,000 clones, just under 95% of them singletons. In regard to this clone: The antigen remains unidentified.

This CDR3 has 13 residues. Trimming at V came to 6 bases and at J to 8 bases, leaving 9 bases not matched to a gene. The germline gives CDR1 SQVTM, CDR2 ANQGSEA. Study findings and constraints: HvG clone declines early post-transplant were associated with peak circulating GvH levels.

Sequenced here: unstimulated CD8+ T cells sorted from spleen or lymph node cells, sampled before transplant. V and J are TRBV29-1 and TRBJ1-2, with TRBD1 matching over 10 bases. This clonotype was sampled from a human donor who was the organ donor for an intestinal transplant. This CDR3 reads CSVPGDRGPGYTF. The CDR3 region has the DNA TGCAGCGTCCCTGGGGACAGGGGCCCCGGCTACACCTTC.